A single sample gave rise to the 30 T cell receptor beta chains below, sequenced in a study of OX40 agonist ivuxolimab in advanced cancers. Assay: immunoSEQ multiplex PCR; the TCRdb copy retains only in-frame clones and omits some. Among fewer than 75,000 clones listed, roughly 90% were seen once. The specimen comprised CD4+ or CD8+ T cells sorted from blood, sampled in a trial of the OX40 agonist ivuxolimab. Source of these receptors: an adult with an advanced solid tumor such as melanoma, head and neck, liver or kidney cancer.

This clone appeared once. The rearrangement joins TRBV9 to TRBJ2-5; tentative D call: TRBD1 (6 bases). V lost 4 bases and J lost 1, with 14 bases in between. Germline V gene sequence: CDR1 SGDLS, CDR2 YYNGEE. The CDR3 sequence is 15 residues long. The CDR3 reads CASSTEGTSQETQYF. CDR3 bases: TGTGCCAGCAGCACAGAAGGGACAAGCCAAGAGACCCAGTACTTC.

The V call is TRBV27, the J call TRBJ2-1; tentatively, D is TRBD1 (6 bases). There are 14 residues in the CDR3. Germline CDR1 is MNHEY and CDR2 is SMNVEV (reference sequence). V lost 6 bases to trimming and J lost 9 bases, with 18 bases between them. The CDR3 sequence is CASRTVQGWSEQFF. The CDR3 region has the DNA TGTGCCAGCAGAACTGTACAGGGATGGAGTGAGCAGTTCTTC.

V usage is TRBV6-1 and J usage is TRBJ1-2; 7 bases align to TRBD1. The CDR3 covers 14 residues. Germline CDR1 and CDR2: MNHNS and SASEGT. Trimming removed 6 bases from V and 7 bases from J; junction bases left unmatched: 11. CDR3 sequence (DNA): TGTGCCAGCAGGCCCCAGGGGGATCTTCTTGGCTACACCTTC. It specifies CASRPQGDLLGYTF.

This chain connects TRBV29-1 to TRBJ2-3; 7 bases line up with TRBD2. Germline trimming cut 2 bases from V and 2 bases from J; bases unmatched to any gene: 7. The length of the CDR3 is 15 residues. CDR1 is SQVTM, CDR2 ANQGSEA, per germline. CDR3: CSVEKGEGHTDTQYF. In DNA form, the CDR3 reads TGCAGCGTTGAAAAAGGGGAGGGGCACACAGATACGCAGTATTTT.

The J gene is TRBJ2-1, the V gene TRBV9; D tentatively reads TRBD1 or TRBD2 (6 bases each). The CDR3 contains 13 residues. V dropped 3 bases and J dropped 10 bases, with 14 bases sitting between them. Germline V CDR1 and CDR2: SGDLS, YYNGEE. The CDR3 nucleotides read TGTGCCAGCAGCGAATACAGGGACTCGGAGCAGTTCTTC. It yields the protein CASSEYRDSEQFF.

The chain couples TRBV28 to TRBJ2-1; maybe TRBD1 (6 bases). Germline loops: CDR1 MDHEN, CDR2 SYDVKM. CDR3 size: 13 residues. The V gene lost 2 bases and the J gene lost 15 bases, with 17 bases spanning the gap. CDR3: CASSLADSVGGFF. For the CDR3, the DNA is TGTGCCAGCAGTTTAGCGGACAGTGTTGGGGGGTTCTTC.

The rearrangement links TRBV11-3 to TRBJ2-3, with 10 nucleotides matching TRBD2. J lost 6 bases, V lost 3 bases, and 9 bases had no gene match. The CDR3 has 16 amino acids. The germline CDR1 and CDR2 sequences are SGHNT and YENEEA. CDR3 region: CASSLRTSGSSDTQYF. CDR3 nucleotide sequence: TGTGCCAGCAGCTTGAGGACTAGCGGTAGTTCGGATACGCAGTATTTT. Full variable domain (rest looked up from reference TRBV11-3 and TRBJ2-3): EAGVVQSPRYKIIEKKQPVAFWCNPISGHNTLYWYLQNLGQGPELLIRYENEEAVDDSQLPKDRFSAERLKGVDSTLKIQPAELGDSAVYLCASSLRTSGSSDTQYFGPGTRLTVL.

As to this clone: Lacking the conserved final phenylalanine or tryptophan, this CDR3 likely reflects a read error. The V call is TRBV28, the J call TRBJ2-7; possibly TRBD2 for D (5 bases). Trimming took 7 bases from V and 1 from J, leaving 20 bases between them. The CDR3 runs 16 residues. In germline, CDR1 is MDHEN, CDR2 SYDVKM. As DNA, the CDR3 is TGTGCCAGCATCACCAAGAGGAGCGGTTTTTCCTACGAGCAGTACCTC. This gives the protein CASITKRSGFSYEQYL.

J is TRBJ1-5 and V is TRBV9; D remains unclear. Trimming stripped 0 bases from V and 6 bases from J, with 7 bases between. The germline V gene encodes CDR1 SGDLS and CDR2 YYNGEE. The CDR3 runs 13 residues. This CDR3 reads CASSVGGGQPQHF. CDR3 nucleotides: TGTGCCAGCAGCGTAGGGGGTGGTCAGCCCCAGCATTTT.

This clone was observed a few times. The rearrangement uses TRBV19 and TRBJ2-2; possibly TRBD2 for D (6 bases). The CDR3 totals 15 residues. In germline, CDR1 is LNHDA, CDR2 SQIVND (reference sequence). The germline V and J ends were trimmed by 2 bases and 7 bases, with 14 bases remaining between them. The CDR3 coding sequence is TGTGCCAGTAGTATACCAAAATGGCGGGGCGGGGAGCTGTTTTTT. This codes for CASSIPKWRGGELFF.

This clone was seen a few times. Here the CDR3 DNA reads TGCAGTGCTAGCGGACAGGGTGGCATATATTTT. Its translation: CSASGQGGIYF. J is TRBJ1-3 and V is TRBV20-1, with 8 bases matching TRBD1. V lost 3 bases to trimming and J lost 12 bases; unmatched junction nucleotides: 4. The CDR3 length is 11 residues. Per germline, CDR1 DFQATT and CDR2 SNEGSKA (reference sequence).

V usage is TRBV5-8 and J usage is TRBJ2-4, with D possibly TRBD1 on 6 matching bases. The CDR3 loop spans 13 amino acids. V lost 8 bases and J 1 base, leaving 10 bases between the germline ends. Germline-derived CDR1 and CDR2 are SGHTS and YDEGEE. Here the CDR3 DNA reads TGTGCCAGTCAGGGGTCGGCCAAAAACATTCAGTACTTC. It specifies CASQGSAKNIQYF.

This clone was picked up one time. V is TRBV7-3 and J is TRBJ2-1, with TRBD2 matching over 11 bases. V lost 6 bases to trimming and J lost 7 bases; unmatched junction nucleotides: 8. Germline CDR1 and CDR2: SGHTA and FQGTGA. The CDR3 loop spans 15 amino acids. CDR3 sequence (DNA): TGTGCCAGCAGTCCTACTAGCGGGAGAAGGAATGAGCAGTTCTTC. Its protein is CASSPTSGRRNEQFF. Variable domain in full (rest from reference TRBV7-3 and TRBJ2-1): GAGVSQTPSNKVTEKGKYVELRCDPISGHTALYWYRQSLGQGPEFLIYFQGTGAADDSGLPNDRFFAVRPEGSVSTLKIQRTERGDSAVYLCASSPTSGRRNEQFFGPGTRLTVL.

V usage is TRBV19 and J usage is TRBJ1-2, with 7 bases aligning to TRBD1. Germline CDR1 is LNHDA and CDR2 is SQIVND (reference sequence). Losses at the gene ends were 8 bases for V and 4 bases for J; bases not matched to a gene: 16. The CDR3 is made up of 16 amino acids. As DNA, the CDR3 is TGTGCCAGTCAACCCCTACGGACAGGCGCTTTCTATGGCTACACCTTC. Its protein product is CASQPLRTGAFYGYTF.

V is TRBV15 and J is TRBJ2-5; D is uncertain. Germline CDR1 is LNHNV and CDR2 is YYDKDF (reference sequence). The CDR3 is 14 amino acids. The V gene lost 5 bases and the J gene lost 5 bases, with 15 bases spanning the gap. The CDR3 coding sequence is TGTGCCACCAGCCCCCGGGTAACAAGGGAGACCCAGTACTTC. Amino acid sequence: CATSPRVTRETQYF.

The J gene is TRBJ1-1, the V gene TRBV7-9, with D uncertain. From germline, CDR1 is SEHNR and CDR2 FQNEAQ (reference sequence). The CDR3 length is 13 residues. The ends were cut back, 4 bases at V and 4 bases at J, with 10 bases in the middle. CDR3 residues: CASSSHFGTEAFF. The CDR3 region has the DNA TGTGCCAGCAGCTCGCACTTCGGCACTGAAGCTTTCTTT.

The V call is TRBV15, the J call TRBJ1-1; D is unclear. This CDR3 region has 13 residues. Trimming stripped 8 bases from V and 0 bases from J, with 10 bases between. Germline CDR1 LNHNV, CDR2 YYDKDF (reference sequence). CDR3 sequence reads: CATGRVMNTEAFF. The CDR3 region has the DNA TGTGCCACCGGAAGGGTCATGAACACTGAAGCTTTCTTT.

CDR3 loop: CSVGFGYEQYF. The DNA for the CDR3 is TGCAGCGTTGGGTTCGGGTACGAGCAGTACTTC. This chain uses TRBV29-1 with TRBJ2-7; D remains unclear. Trimming removed 4 bases at V and 4 bases at J, with 8 bases between. Per germline, CDR1 SQVTM and CDR2 ANQGSEA. This CDR3 comprises 11 residues.

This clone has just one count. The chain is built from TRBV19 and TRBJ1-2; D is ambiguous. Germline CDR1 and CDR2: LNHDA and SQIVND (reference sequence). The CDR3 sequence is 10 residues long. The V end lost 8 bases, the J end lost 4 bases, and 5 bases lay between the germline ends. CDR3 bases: TGTGCCAGTGGACCCTATGGCTACACCTTC. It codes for CASGPYGYTF.

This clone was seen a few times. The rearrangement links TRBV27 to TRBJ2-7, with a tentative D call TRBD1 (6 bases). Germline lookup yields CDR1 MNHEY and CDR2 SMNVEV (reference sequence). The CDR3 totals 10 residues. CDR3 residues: CPGYRVEQYF. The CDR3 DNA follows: TGTCCAGGCTACAGGGTCGAGCAGTACTTC.

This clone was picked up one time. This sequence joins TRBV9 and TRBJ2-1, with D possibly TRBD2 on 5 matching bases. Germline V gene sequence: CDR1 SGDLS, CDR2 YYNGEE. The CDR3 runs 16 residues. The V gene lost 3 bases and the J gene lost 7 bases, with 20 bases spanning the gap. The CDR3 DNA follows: TGTGCCAGCAGCGACGGCGTAATGGGGAGAAAGAATGAGCAGTTCTTC. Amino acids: CASSDGVMGRKNEQFF.

This CDR3 reads CASSPIAGTTEAFF. The CDR3 DNA is TGTGCCAGCAGCCCCATTGCCGGGACCACTGAAGCTTTCTTT. The V gene is TRBV11-2, the J gene TRBJ1-1; D is possibly TRBD1 (5 bases). Trimming took 5 bases from V and 4 from J, leaving 14 bases between them. The V gene's germline CDR1 is SGHAT and CDR2 FQNNGV. CDR3 size: 14 residues.

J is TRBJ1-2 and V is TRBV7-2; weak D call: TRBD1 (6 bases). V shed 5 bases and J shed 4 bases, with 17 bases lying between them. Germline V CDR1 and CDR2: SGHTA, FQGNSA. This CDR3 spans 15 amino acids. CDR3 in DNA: TGTGCCAGCAGCAACCCCTCCGGGGGCACCTATGGCTACACCTTC. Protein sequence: CASSNPSGGTYGYTF.

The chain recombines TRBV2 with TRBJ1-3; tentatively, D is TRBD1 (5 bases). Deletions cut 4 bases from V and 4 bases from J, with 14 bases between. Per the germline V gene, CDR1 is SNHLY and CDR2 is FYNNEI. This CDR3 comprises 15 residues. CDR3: CASSGGQGRGNTIYF. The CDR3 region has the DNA TGTGCCAGCAGTGGTGGTCAGGGCAGAGGAAACACCATATATTTT.

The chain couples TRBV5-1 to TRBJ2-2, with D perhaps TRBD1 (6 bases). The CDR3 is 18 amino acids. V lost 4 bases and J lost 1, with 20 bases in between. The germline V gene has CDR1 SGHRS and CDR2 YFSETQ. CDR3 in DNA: TGCGCCAGCAGCATCCTCCAACTCTCAGGGGTGAACACCGGGGAGCTGTTTTTT. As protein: CASSILQLSGVNTGELFF.

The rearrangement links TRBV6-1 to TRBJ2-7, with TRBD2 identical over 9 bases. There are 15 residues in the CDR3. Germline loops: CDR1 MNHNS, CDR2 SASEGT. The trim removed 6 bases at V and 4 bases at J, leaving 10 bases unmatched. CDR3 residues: CASSPLAGSPYEQYF. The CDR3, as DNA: TGTGCCAGCAGCCCCCTAGCGGGATCCCCATACGAGCAGTACTTC.

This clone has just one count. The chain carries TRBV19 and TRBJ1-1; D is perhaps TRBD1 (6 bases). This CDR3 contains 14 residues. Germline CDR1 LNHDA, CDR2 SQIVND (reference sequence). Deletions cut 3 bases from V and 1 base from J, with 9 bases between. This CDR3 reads CASSIARGNTEAFF. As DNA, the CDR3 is TGTGCCAGTAGTATTGCCAGGGGGAACACTGAAGCTTTCTTT.

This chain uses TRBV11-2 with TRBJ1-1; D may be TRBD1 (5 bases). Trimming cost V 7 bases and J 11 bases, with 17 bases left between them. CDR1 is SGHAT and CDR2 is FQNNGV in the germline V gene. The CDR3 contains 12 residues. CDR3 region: CASNLYRGSAFF. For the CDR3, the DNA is TGTGCCAGCAACCTTTACCGGGGCAGCGCTTTCTTT.

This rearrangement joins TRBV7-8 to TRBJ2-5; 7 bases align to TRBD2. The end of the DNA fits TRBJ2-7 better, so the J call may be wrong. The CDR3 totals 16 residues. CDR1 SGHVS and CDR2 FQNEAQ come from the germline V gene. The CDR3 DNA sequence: TGTGCCAGCAGCCTCACTACTAGCGTTTCTCGCTACGAGCAGTACTTC. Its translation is CASSLTTSVSRYEQYF.

CDR3 nucleotides: TGTGCCAGCAGTTTTGGTCGGGGAAACACCATATATTTT. It translates to CASSFGRGNTIYF. This chain links TRBV11-2 with TRBJ1-3; D gene uncertain. Germline lookup yields CDR1 SGHAT and CDR2 FQNNGV. The CDR3 sequence is 13 residues long. V shed 6 bases and J shed 4 bases, with 10 bases lying between them.